The rows below give T cell receptor beta chains drawn from one sample of a study of blood T cell repertoires in COVID-19. The assay was immunoSEQ multiplex PCR, and TCRdb's table has in-frame clones only and misses some. The table shows some 320,000 clones, with around 87% occurring only once. Material for sequencing was peripheral blood. These receptors came from a woman aged 50 to 60 who had recovered from COVID-19. Each CDR3 is given with its conserved first and last residue. A D gene is named only where the DNA matches it firmly. Clone size is shown for a subset of rows, as once, few, many or a class of expanded clone.

TRBJ2-3	NA	17	NA	TRBV9	CASSAPIGRGSTDTQYF	TGTGCCAGCAGCGCGCCTATAGGTCGGGGTAGCACAGATACGCAGTATTTT
TRBJ2-2	TRBD1	13	NA	TRBV10-3	CATGQGDTGELFF	TGTGCCACGGGACAGGGGGACACCGGGGAGCTGTTTTTT
TRBJ2-1	TRBD2	12	once	TRBV2	CASSLLAAEQFF	TGTGCCAGCAGCTTACTAGCGGCTGAGCAGTTCTTC
TRBJ1-5	NA	14	NA	TRBV9	CASSDGGPGQPQHF	TGTGCCAGCAGCGACGGGGGGCCAGGGCAGCCCCAGCATTTT
TRBJ1-5	NA	15	NA	TRBV7-9	CASSLGGVGNQPQHF	TGTGCCAGCAGCTTAGGGGGGGTTGGCAATCAGCCCCAGCATTTT
TRBJ1-3	NA	14	NA	TRBV28	CASSRQSAGNTIYF	TGTGCCAGCAGTAGACAGAGTGCTGGAAACACCATATATTTT
TRBJ1-5	NA	12	NA	TRBV28	CASYGANQPQHF	TGTGCCAGCTATGGGGCCAATCAGCCCCAGCATTTT
TRBJ2-5	TRBD2	15	NA	TRBV4-2	CASSQDSGRPETQYF	TGTGCCAGCAGCCAAGACTCCGGGAGGCCAGAGACCCAGTACTTC
TRBJ1-6	TRBD1	13	NA	TRBV28	CASSRTGQSPLHF	TGTGCCAGCAGCCGGACAGGCCAATCACCCCTCCACTTT
TRBJ1-2	TRBD1	11	NA	TRBV29-1	CSTTGAYGYTF	TGCAGCACAACAGGGGCCTATGGCTACACCTTC
TRBJ2-2	TRBD2	17	few	TRBV7-8	CASSLGSSGSRTGELFF	TGTGCCAGCAGCTTAGGTTCTAGCGGGAGTCGGACCGGGGAGCTGTTTTTT
TRBJ1-2	TRBD1	15	NA	TRBV28	CASSQGTALNYGYTF	TGTGCCAGCAGTCAGGGGACAGCCCTTAACTATGGCTACACCTTC
TRBJ2-1	TRBD1	14	NA	TRBV7-2	CASSLDQQGVEQFF	TGTGCCAGCAGCTTAGATCAACAGGGGGTTGAGCAGTTCTTC
TRBJ2-1	TRBD1	14	NA	TRBV15	CATSRKGTANEQFF	TGTGCCACCAGCAGAAAGGGGACAGCCAATGAGCAGTTCTTC
TRBJ1-2	NA	11	few	TRBV6-5	CASSYRQDYTF	TGTGCCAGCAGTTACCGACAGGACTACACCTTC
TRBJ1-1	NA	15	NA	TRBV5-5	CASSLRVTGNTEAFF	TGTGCCAGCAGCTTGAGAGTAACGGGGAACACTGAAGCTTTCTTT